Listed below are T cell receptor beta chains from one sample, sequenced in a study of human T cells and chemical hapten exposure. Using its own MiXCR run on the RACE reads, TCRdb lists one record per CDR3 protein. The table includes 100,000 to 150,000 distinct CDR3 sequences, 12% to 15% detected once. Sequences were derived from whole blood, sampled in connection with sensitization to the hapten diphenylcyclopropenone (DPC). These receptors originate from a man between 18 and 35 years old with alopecia areata. Some clones in this sample may be carry-over from other donors' samples. Both conserved end residues are part of each CDR3. Fields, in order: J gene, D gene, clone size, V gene, CDR3 protein. A D gene is named only where the DNA matches it firmly. Expanded clones get a size class; other rows say once, few or many, or leave the size out.

>TRBJ1-2|TRBD1|few|TRBV2
CASRRGTGAARTNYGYTF
>TRBJ1-5|.|many|TRBV28
CASSPAEGGAVVDLSNQPQHF
>TRBJ2-1|.|.|TRBV6-4
CASSQANPNNEQFF
>TRBJ1-1|.|many|TRBV9
CASSVGATNTEAFF
>TRBJ2-2|TRBD1|.|TRBV18
CASSLTGGPDTGELFF
>TRBJ1-5|.|.|TRBV18
CASSPGGASQPQHF
>TRBJ2-5|.|few|TRBV7-6
CASSLERVSAGGETQYF
>TRBJ2-2|.|few|TRBV7-9
CTSSFGELFF
>TRBJ1-5|TRBD1|few|TRBV10-3
CATTPDRSDQPQHF
>TRBJ1-3|TRBD1|few|TRBV9
CASSHRGSGNTIYF
>TRBJ1-2|.|once|TRBV28
CASNDRINYGYTF
>TRBJ2-2|.|many|TRBV7-3
CASSSSLNTGELFF
>TRBJ1-2|TRBD1|.|TRBV6-6
CASSYQQGSYGYTF
>TRBJ2-3|.|.|TRBV4-1
CASSQGTPPQYF
>TRBJ2-5|.|few|TRBV2
CASSATVLGETQYF
>TRBJ1-1|.|few|TRBV4-3
CASSQGSGFGEAFF
>TRBJ1-5|.|few|TRBV20-1
CSVGGGLNNQPQHF
>TRBJ2-4|TRBD2|few|TRBV6-6
CASRDRLAGGEKNIQYF
>TRBJ2-4|TRBD1|.|TRBV28
CASSPGTVNIQYF
>TRBJ2-1|TRBD1|few|TRBV7-9
CASSSIIRDSAPNEQFF
>TRBJ2-3|TRBD2|many|TRBV7-6
CASSLIAGGRDTQYF
>TRBJ1-5|TRBD1|.|TRBV5-1
CASSPGDSYSNQPQHF
>TRBJ1-6|TRBD1|many|TRBV10-1
CASSRRQGEGSPLHF
>TRBJ1-1|.|.|TRBV29-1
CSVEDHDQVYPEAFF
>TRBJ2-1|TRBD2|few|TRBV29-1
CSVPATSGGTYNEQFF
>TRBJ2-1|.|.|TRBV15
CATSRGYNEQFF
>TRBJ1-1|.|many|TRBV6-2/TRBV6-3
CASSFLYSGSTEAFF
>TRBJ1-1|.|many|TRBV9
CASSVGSSNTEAFF
>TRBJ2-3|.|few|TRBV6-2/TRBV6-3
CASSFPPTGTDTQYF
>TRBJ1-4|.|once|TRBV4-1
CASSQDRRVRNEKLFF
>TRBJ1-2|.|.|TRBV5-1
CASSLFQAAVGYTF
>TRBJ2-3|.|.|TRBV4-2
CASSTGSRGTDTQYF
>TRBJ1-1|TRBD1|.|TRBV6-2/TRBV6-3
CASSTEQNTGATEAFF
>TRBJ2-2|.|.|TRBV9
CASRDTITGELFF
>TRBJ1-1|.|few|TRBV20-1
CSARDQQGVTEAFF
>TRBJ2-1|.|few|TRBV20-1
CSATSDLNYNEQFF
>TRBJ1-1|.|many|TRBV20-1
CSAKPGHSYTEAFF
>TRBJ1-6|.|few|TRBV6-2/TRBV6-3
CASSYQHRGRGNSPLHF
>TRBJ2-4|TRBD1|few|TRBV6-5
CASSGTGLAKNIQYF
>TRBJ1-2|.|.|TRBV5-1
CASSSFVGRYTF
>TRBJ2-5|.|few|TRBV11-2
CASSAVREETQYF
>TRBJ2-1|.|.|TRBV29-1
CSVVTASYNEQFF
>TRBJ2-3|.|.|TRBV5-5
CASRQNTDTQYF
>TRBJ2-7|TRBD1|.|TRBV5-6
CASSSDRGHEQYF
>TRBJ1-1|.|few|TRBV7-9
CASGTHRHEAFF
>TRBJ1-5|TRBD1|few|TRBV10-1
CASTPFSRGIYSNQPQHF
>TRBJ2-6|TRBD1|few|TRBV7-9
CASSLPGQGAPGANVLTF
>TRBJ1-2|.|few|TRBV5-1
CASSPQRAGENGYTF
>TRBJ2-1|TRBD1|few|TRBV7-9
CASRDRGLYNEQFF